This T cell receptor (beta chain) was observed in a study of cytomegalovirus exposure and HLA in healthy donors (dated by TCRdb to 2016 to 2017). With regard to the full study: An earlier analysis of several hundred of the donors reported 250 to 350 Gb of sequence data and some 120 million unique TCR beta sequences from 150 million to 200 million T cells. In a later analysis, previously published TCR beta repertoires from 666 donors were re-analyzed and high-resolution HLA genotyping was added so that TCR occurrence patterns could be studied. Alongside the repertoire data, information on donor age, sex, ethnicity and CMV serostatus was compiled. About 280 gigabases of sequencing data and 70 million to 85 million unique TCR sequences were included in an early release covering under 650 HLA-typed donors. The number of donors typed differed by locus, with about 629-630 for A, B, C, DRB1 and DQB1, roughly 520 for DQA1, under 610 for DPA1, and around 460 for DPB1. All discovery cohort repertoires had been generated using a single sequencing platform. The study was designed to test whether signatures of past pathogen exposure could be identified by cataloging public T cell receptors. Among some 410 genotyped donors of the cohort, an average of approximately 230,000 unique TCR beta nucleotide sequences were sequenced per donor, approximately 20% of them non-productive. About five DR-DQ haplotypes were handled as single units for association and clustering because linkage in the cohort was strong. In an earlier analysis of several hundred of the donors, high-throughput TCR beta sequencing was used to judge whether each TCR beta V gene segment behaved as functional or pseudogenic. Besides the first cohort of about 730 subjects, a separate validation cohort made up of some 110 different subjects was used. The later analysis used no new phenotypic data to find candidate immune exposures, relying instead on TCR beta sequences and their occurrence across donors. To predict cytomegalovirus infection status, the study combined high-throughput TCR immunosequencing, statistical association of individual TCRs with disease status, and machine learning. Class I and class II HLA loci were covered by the typing at four-digit resolution. The T cell repertoires of 550 to 850 subjects were profiled by immunosequencing and related to cytomegalovirus serostatus. A later genetic analysis took genome-wide SNP genotypes for about 65% of the roughly 670 donors and used that subset as a discovery cohort. The genetic ancestry cluster associated with self-reported Caucasian donors included 81% of the roughly 360 genotyped donors. Summary of the overall study and its limitations: Because HLA typing was unavailable for some donors at each locus, only the typed subset was used in association tests. It was suggested by the authors that the approach could potentially be generalized to other disease states and immunological phenotypes. In an earlier analysis of around 600 of the donors, most TCR beta V segments appeared in productive rearrangements about 87% or about 30% of the time, broadly matching IMGT annotations. In a later analysis, most CMV-associated TCR beta chains were found to appear HLA-restricted, with HLA associations seemingly driven largely by CMV exposure. In a later analysis, TCR association rates were found to vary across HLA loci, with the most associated TCRs seen for DRB1 alleles and the fewest for HLA-C alleles. Only TCR beta chains were sequenced in this cohort, and the absence of alpha or paired-chain data limited detectable features. Assigning TCR associations to individual alleles was difficult when HLA alleles, especially DR and DQ, strongly co-occurred. In a later analysis, several top co-occurrence clusters were reported to appear linked to parvovirus B19, influenza, CMV and Epstein-Barr virus. For the cohort, immune exposure information was limited to CMV serostatus. A later genetic analysis associated a missense DCLRE1C variant with V-gene and J-gene trimming of TCR beta chains, and an independent cohort replicated the association. About 15 rarely observed V segments, including chromosome 9 orphons, were excluded from the earlier analysis of some 590 of the donors because counts were too low. While some public TCRs were present in many individuals, most TCR sequences turned up only very rarely across donors. The study listed over 150 TCR beta chains as associated with cytomegalovirus. In a later analysis, HLA-associated TCR beta chains showed more clonal expansion and lower generation probabilities than non-associated chains that were equally common. Correlated functional status among segregating V segments might reflect linkage disequilibrium, but an unknown experimental factor could not be ruled out. A group of highly shared sequence variants was considered likely to be a technical artifact of the sequencing pipeline. Compared with the roughly 670-donor mean, donors in an Asian-associated ancestry cluster had fewer N-insertions in productive TCRs, according to a later genetic analysis. A later analysis associated about 17,000 TCR beta sequences with specific HLA alleles at a false discovery rate of 0.05. A further reported finding was that TCR beta sequences accurately predicted the HLA-A and HLA-B alleles for most subjects in the first cohort. Some IMGT-functional V segments, including TRBV6-2 and TRBV6-3, could not be distinguished by the 87-base-pair reads and were therefore excluded. Sequencing depth was assumed to be roughly uniform across donors in the presence/absence analyses, though that assumption may not hold. Cytomegalovirus status was reported to be diagnosed by the classifier with high specificity and sensitivity in both the original and validation cohorts. In vitro tests confirmed that a few of the cytomegalovirus-associated TCR beta chains recognize cytomegalovirus antigens.

The cohort comprised several hundred healthy bone marrow donors. All cohort members were sampled while nominally healthy, although unrecorded immune exposures were likely present. The donor was CMV seropositive and belonged to the group of 250 to 300 seropositive cohort members. Each donor provided a peripheral blood sample, and peripheral blood mononuclear cells were used for TCR beta sequencing. The Qiagen DNeasy Blood Extraction Kit was used to extract genomic DNA from the blood cell samples. Library construction relied on the immunoSEQ multiplex PCR assay. For the multiplex PCR, a mixture combining 60 forward primers for TCR Vbeta segments and 13 reverse primers for TCR Jbeta segments was used. The CDR3 region of rearranged TCR beta genes was amplified from genomic DNA by a multiplex PCR assay. Amplified TCR beta libraries were sequenced as 87-base-pair reads on the Illumina HiSeq System. The study's processing was this. A later analysis tallied roughly 76 million unique TCR beta chains across the 700 or so repertoires, and approximately 9.9 million of those chains were shared by two or more donors. To remove PCR and sequencing errors, raw reads were error-corrected and collapsed into unique sequences using a nearest-neighbor algorithm that merged closely related sequences. CDR3 sequences were aligned to IMGT reference sequences to assign V, D and J gene segments. For a sequence to be retained, a match of at least six nucleotides to both a V gene segment and a J gene segment was required. Rearrangements were called productive when the CDR3 lacked stop codons and stayed in frame with V and J; all others were non-productive. Following IMGT convention, CDR3 was defined as the stretch from the second conserved V-encoded cysteine up to the conserved J-encoded phenylalanine. Sequences without an unambiguous match to a single V gene segment were excluded from the earlier analysis of a few hundred of the donors. In an earlier analysis of some 590 of the donors, V segments were called functional above 56.7% productive rearrangements and were called segregating when the between-donor standard deviation exceeded 5%. To diagnose cytomegalovirus status from the catalog of TCR beta chain sequences, a statistical classification framework was built. V and J gene assignment, in a later analysis, came from comparing TCR nucleotide sequences with IMGT/GENE-DB human TR gene sequences. The TCRdist pipeline was used in a later analysis to assign CDR3 sequences and most-parsimonious VDJ recombination scenarios. In a later analysis, each TCR beta chain was defined by its CDR3 amino acid sequence together with its V-gene family, and reads lacking a unique V-gene family were excluded. As a way to deal with suspected cross-contamination and a sequencing artifact, a later analysis dropped hundreds of nucleotide sequences that were highly shared and had low generation probability. A later analysis calculated a clonal expansion index for each public chain from normalized within-repertoire ranks of inferred template counts. In a later analysis, generation probabilities were computed using a VDJ recombination model fitted to out-of-frame rearrangements, and the results were checked against IGoR. A later analysis scored TCR-TCR, TCR-HLA and TCR-CMV co-occurrence with hypergeometric tests, applying a repertoire-size bias correction to TCR pairs. False discovery rates were estimated in a later analysis by permuting HLA or CMV assignments 20 times. A later analysis grouped co-occurring TCRs with DBSCAN, adding TCRdist sequence similarity when clustering within HLA-allele-positive subsets. Repertoires with fewer than 30,000 or more than 120,000 public chains, plus five repertoires with anomalous nucleotide sharing, were excluded from co-occurrence clustering. The immuneACCESS repertoire file appears here via TCRdb, limited to in-frame rearrangements. These files lack a portion of the clones; in checked studies, under half of the deficit traces to unresolved V genes, and the cause of the others is not known. The D gene and trimming were derived from the DNA, and the V and J assignments and clone size from that table. Recorded for this sample are 120,000 or so clones; roughly four fifths of them occurred a single time. The ten largest make up approximately 6.4% of the sample.

The CDR3 runs 15 amino acids, cysteine and phenylalanine included. Solely the CDR3 DNA is kept, with 45 bases framed from the first base. As encoded in the germline V gene, CDR1 is KGHSH while CDR2 is LQKENI. Cut back by 3 bases and 0 bases, the V and J ends lie 8 bases apart. Note on this clone: Its antigen has not been determined. Per-nucleotide qualities are absent, and no much larger clonotype sits a single base away.

The origin of this receptor is a woman between 45 and 65 years old in good health and CMV-seropositive. This sequence uses TRBV18 and TRBJ2-2; the D gene is perhaps TRBD1, on 5 matching bases. The sequenced material came from PBMCs. CDR3 region: CASSPGQSNTGELFF. The nucleotides are TGTGCCAGCTCACCGGGGCAGTCGAACACCGGGGAGCTGTTTTTT. Reference TRBV18 and TRBJ2-2 genes cover what lies past the CDR3, so the full variable domain is NAGVMQNPRHLVRRRGQEARLRCSPMKGHSHVYWYRQLPEEGLKFMVYLQKENIIDESGMPKERFSAEFPKEGPSILRIQQVVRGDSAAYFCASSPGQSNTGELFFGEGSRLTVL.